One and the same sample provided the 15 T cell receptor beta chains below, sequenced in a study of beta chain features in type 1 diabetes. Expressed TCRB transcripts were sequenced after all isolated RNA was converted to cDNA. The repertoire was sequenced with immunoSEQ multiplex PCR; TCRdb's copy has only in-frame clones and lacks some. This sample yields hundreds of thousands of clones, of which around 30% are seen a single time; 0.05% to 0.065% belongs to the top ten. The sample consisted of naive CD4+ T cells from blood. Source of these receptors: a man aged 18 to 29 in good health.

J is TRBJ1-1 and V is TRBV9; the match to TRBD1 covers 9 bases. The J segment lost 1 base and the V segment lost 3 bases, leaving 10 bases of the junction unmatched. Germline CDR1 is SGDLS and CDR2 is YYNGEE. The CDR3 has 17 residues. In DNA form, the CDR3 reads TGTGCCAGCAGCGCCTATTCTCCGGGACAGGGGAACACTGAAGCTTTCTTT. Amino acid sequence: CASSAYSPGQGNTEAFF.

This clone appeared a few times. The chain combines TRBV5-1 with TRBJ2-3; the D gene is possibly TRBD1 (5 bases). V lost 0 bases to trimming and J lost 5 bases, with 10 bases between them. CDR3 length equals 14 residues. Looked up from germline, CDR1 is SGHRS and CDR2 is YFSETQ. CDR3 coding DNA: TGCGCCAGCAGCTTGGAAGGGGCACTAGATACGCAGTATTTT. This translates into CASSLEGALDTQYF.

V and J are TRBV4-3 and TRBJ2-1; D gene unclear. The CDR3 spans 14 residues. The germline V gene encodes CDR1 LGHNA and CDR2 YSLEER. Trimming took 4 bases from V and 5 from J, leaving 12 bases between them. DNA of the CDR3: TGCGCCAGCAGCCGATCTTGGCAAAACAATGAGCAGTTCTTC. It yields the protein CASSRSWQNNEQFF.

This clone was counted between two and nine times. The CDR3 end shows no conserved phenylalanine or tryptophan, and so a read error is likely. The limits of the CDR3 on the DNA are not certain, so only TCRdb's listed CDR3 is given. The CDR3 spells CAISDTSGTPALL. The V call is TRBV10-3, the J call TRBJ2-7; the table assigns TRBD2, which was not confirmed against the DNA. The CDR3 comprises 13 residues, both ends counted. Germline values: CDR1 ENHRY, CDR2 SYGVKD.

This clone was observed a handful of times. The genes are TRBV30 and TRBJ2-7; the D gene is possibly TRBD1 (6 bases). This CDR3 contains 11 residues. Trimming pared 5 bases from V and 6 bases from J, leaving 11 bases between. CDR1 is GTSNPN, CDR2 SVGIG, per germline (reference sequence). DNA for the CDR3: TGTGCCTGGGGAGACAGGACCGAGCAGTACTTC. It translates to CAWGDRTEQYF.

The chain couples TRBV15 to TRBJ2-1; TRBD2 matches 7 bases. V shed 2 bases, J shed 0 bases, and the junction held 4 bases outside the gene matches. CDR1 is LNHNV, CDR2 YYDKDF, per germline (reference sequence). This CDR3 is 16 amino acids long. The CDR3 spells CATSRPLAVSYNEQFF. The CDR3 coding sequence is TGTGCCACCAGCAGACCTCTAGCGGTCTCCTACAATGAGCAGTTCTTC.

This clone turned up a few times. This rearrangement joins TRBV7-9 to TRBJ2-3; 13 bases are shared with TRBD2. The CDR3 covers 18 residues. V trimming: 4 bases; J trimming: 3 bases; junction bases outside the gene matches: 10. Germline-derived CDR1 and CDR2 are SEHNR and FQNEAQ (reference sequence). The CDR3 region has the DNA TGTGCCAGCAGCTGGACCGGGACTAGCGGGACGAGGACAGATACGCAGTATTTT. Protein product: CASSWTGTSGTRTDTQYF.

This clone appeared a single time. V and J are TRBV7-6 and TRBJ2-3; 7 bases agree with TRBD2. Germline V gene data show CDR1 as SGHVS and CDR2 as FNYEAQ. The CDR3 runs to 16 residues. The J segment lost 3 bases and the V segment lost 1 base, leaving 7 bases of the junction unmatched. The CDR3 region is CASSLGSGPLTDTQYF. CDR3 DNA sequence: TGTGCCAGCAGCTTAGGTAGCGGGCCGTTGACAGATACGCAGTATTTT.

The chain links TRBV7-9 to TRBJ2-7; 10 bases align to TRBD1. The CDR3 sequence is 16 residues long. V lost 7 bases and J lost 0; bases outside the gene matches: 9. Germline V gene lookup returns CDR1 SEHNR and CDR2 FQNEAQ (reference sequence). The chain's CDR3 is CASTSWDRGLSYEQYF. CDR3 coding DNA: TGTGCCAGCACGTCTTGGGACAGGGGTCTCTCCTACGAGCAGTACTTC.

This clone appeared a few times. V usage is TRBV29-1 and J usage is TRBJ2-3; tentative D call: TRBD2 (6 bases). Trimming shortened V by 7 bases and J by 0 bases, and 14 bases separated the two germline ends. This CDR3 region has 14 residues. Germline V gene lookup returns CDR1 SQVTM and CDR2 ANQGSEA. The CDR3 is CSGRRGGSTDTQYF. The DNA of the CDR3 is TGCAGCGGCCGGCGGGGCGGGAGCACAGATACGCAGTATTTT.

This sequence joins TRBV23-1 and TRBJ2-5; a weak D match, TRBD2 (5 bases). TRBV23-1 carries the ORF label, with uncertain function. The V and J ends lost 0 bases and 4 bases respectively, with 12 bases between them. This CDR3 contains 15 residues. Here the CDR3 reads CASSQSDSEGETQYF. The CDR3 DNA reads TGCGCCAGCAGTCAATCGGATAGTGAGGGAGAGACCCAGTACTTC.

This rearrangement joins TRBV2 to TRBJ1-1, with TRBD1 matching over 9 bases. The CDR3 covers 14 residues. Germline V gene sequence: CDR1 SNHLY, CDR2 FYNNEI. With V trimmed by 8 bases and J by 3 bases, 7 bases remained unmatched. CDR3 nucleotide sequence: TGTGCCAGCGCAAAACGGACAGGGGACACTGAAGCTTTCTTT. Translating gives CASAKRTGDTEAFF.

This clone occurred a few times. The chain employs TRBV19 and TRBJ2-7, with 10 bases aligning to TRBD2. Per the germline V gene, CDR1 is LNHDA and CDR2 is SQIVND (reference sequence). V trimming: 5 bases; J trimming: 4 bases; junction bases outside the gene matches: 8. CDR3 size: 15 residues. CDR3 DNA sequence: TGTGCCAGTAGTCGCGGGTCTAGCGGGAGTTACGAGCAGTACTTC. Encoded protein: CASSRGSSGSYEQYF.

This clone was recorded a few times. The V gene is TRBV27, the J gene TRBJ2-3; D might be TRBD1 or TRBD2, each matching 5 bases. Trimming stripped 0 bases from V and 1 base from J, with 11 bases between. CDR1 MNHEY and CDR2 SMNVEV come from the germline V gene (reference sequence). CDR3 length: 16 residues. The CDR3 sequence: CASSLSPRGRTDTQYF. CDR3 DNA: TGTGCCAGCAGTTTATCTCCCCGGGGACGCACAGATACGCAGTATTTT.

This clone came up a few times. The genes are TRBV10-3 and TRBJ2-7; 11 bases match TRBD2. The junction had 4 bases not matched to a gene; V was cut back by 0 bases and J by 3 bases. Germline V CDR1 and CDR2: ENHRY, SYGVKD. The CDR3 contains 16 residues. CDR3 nucleotides: TGTGCCATCAGTGAGTCGACTAGCGGGGCCCGCTACGAGCAGTACTTC. Protein sequence: CAISESTSGARYEQYF.